This passage covers 7 T cell receptor beta chains from one sample sequenced in a study of T cell clonality in common variable immunodeficiency. Study-wide results and caveats: Common variable immunodeficiency TCR beta sequences reportedly had fewer deletions and N-nucleotide insertions.

No antigens are known for them. Assay used: immunoSEQ multiplex PCR; TCRdb lists only in-frame clones, some missing. The data show approximately 30,000 clones, with none appearing a single time. The sample comprised peripheral blood mononuclear cells. The receptors stem from a human donor with common variable immunodeficiency.

This clone has only a few counts. From the germline J gene comes the end of the CDR3, since the read stops 3 residues before it. The chain links TRBV11-1 to TRBJ2-7; 8 bases align to TRBD1. Trimming removed 1 base from V and 3 bases from J; junction bases left unmatched: 5. CDR1 and CDR2 from the germline V gene are SGHAT and FQDESV (reference sequence). The CDR3 contains 15 residues. Incomplete CDR3 DNA: TGTGCCAGCAGCTTAGTCGGACAGGGCGACTACGAG. Protein sequence: CASSLVGQGDYE. The entire CDR3 is CASSLVGQGDYEQYF.

Regarding this clone: The read halts 3 residues ahead of the CDR3 end, with the missing end drawn from the germline J gene. The chain couples TRBV18 to TRBJ2-5; a possible D gene is TRBD1 (6 bases). Germline V gene data show CDR1 as KGHSH and CDR2 as LQKENI. The length of the CDR3 is 14 residues. Trimming stripped 3 bases from V and 2 bases from J, with 10 bases between. Partial CDR3 DNA: TGTGCCAGCTCACCTTACCAGGGGCAAGAGACC. It is translated as CASSPYQGQET. The entire CDR3 protein is CASSPYQGQETQYF.

With respect to this clone: The read falls 3 residues short of the CDR3 end, and the missing part is taken from the germline J gene. The chain combines TRBV7-6 with TRBJ2-5, with TRBD2 matching over 7 bases. The CDR3 has 13 amino acids. Germline loops: CDR1 SGHVS, CDR2 FNYEAQ. V shed 4 bases and J 1 base; nucleotides not matched to a gene: 0. The CDR3 loop reads CASSWGGQETQYF. Partial CDR3 DNA: TGTGCCAGCAGCTGGGGGGGCCAAGAGACC. The variable domain in full, with the rest retrieved from reference TRBV7-6 and TRBJ2-5, is GAGVSQSPRYKVTKRGQDVALRCDPISGHVSLYWYRQALGQGPEFLTYFNYEAQQDKSGLPNDRFSAERPEGSISTLTIQRTEQRDSAMYRCASSWGGQETQYFGPGTRLLVL.

In its sample, this clone was seen many times. The CDR3 end falls 3 residues outside the read, so it is completed with the germline J gene. The chain uses TRBV2 and TRBJ2-3, with 12 bases that match TRBD2. The CDR3 sequence is 15 residues long. Germline V gives CDR1 SNHLY, CDR2 FYNNEI. With 4 bases clipped from V and 4 bases from J, the junction kept 3 bases outside the gene matches. CDR3 bases read: TGTGCCAGCAGTGGAACTAGCGGGAGGTCAGATACG. This translates into CASSGTSGRSDT. The whole CDR3 reads CASSGTSGRSDTQYF. The variable domain in full, with the rest retrieved from reference TRBV2 and TRBJ2-3, is EPEVTQTPSHQVTQMGQEVILRCVPISNHLYFYWYRQILGQKVEFLVSFYNNEISEKSEIFDDQFSVERPDGSNFTLKIRSTKLEDSAMYFCASSGTSGRSDTQYFGPGTRLTVL.

This clone was picked up many times. The CDR3 goes on 3 residues after the read ends, and that part is filled in from the germline J gene. The chain couples TRBV11-2 to TRBJ2-5; 12 positions agree with TRBD1. CDR1 and CDR2 from the germline V gene are SGHAT and FQNNGV. The junction had 8 bases not matched to a gene; V was cut back by 10 bases and J by 5 bases. CDR3 length: 14 residues. CDR3 DNA (partial): TGTGCCACGTCCAGGGACAGGGGGCTGGAGACC. Its protein is CATSRDRGLET. The full-length CDR3 reads as CATSRDRGLETQYF.

There are many counts of this clone. Read coverage stops 3 residues before the CDR3 terminus; the germline J gene supplies the remainder. The chain has TRBV5-1 and TRBJ1-1, with no clear D. The V gene lost 0 bases and the J gene lost 4 bases, with 10 bases spanning the gap. Germline values: CDR1 SGHRS, CDR2 YFSETQ. The CDR3 runs to 14 residues. CDR3 loop: CASSLDAVTTEAFF. The DNA read from the CDR3 is TGCGCCAGCAGCTTGGATGCGGTTACCACTGAA.

As concerns this clone: The CDR3 extends 3 residues past the end of the read, so its final part is completed from the germline J gene. The gene calls are TRBV11-2 and TRBJ2-7; no definite D call. V lost 1 base and J lost 1, with 5 bases in between. CDR1 is SGHAT and CDR2 is FQNNGV in the germline V gene. The CDR3 is made up of 13 amino acids. CDR3 in amino acids: CASSLATSYEQYF. Incomplete CDR3 DNA: TGTGCCAGCAGCTTAGCTACTTCCTACGAG.